This T cell receptor (beta chain) emerged from a study of blood T cells in healthy people across ages (dated by TCRdb to about 2015). Background for the entire study: In model experiments, roughly one uniquely barcoded TCR beta cDNA molecule per two T cells was captured by template switching. Using deep sequencing normalized with unique cDNA molecular identifiers, the study measured how TCR beta repertoire diversity changes with age. Four age groups were formed from the donors: young (average approximately 15 years), middle-aged (around 39), aged (62) and long-lived (about 75). The study analyzed two additional independent replicas of 1 million unique cDNA reads from the same blood draw for two donors, one aged 18 to 29 and one aged 80 or older.

The donors were 40 or so Caucasian individuals from Russia, aged roughly 6 to 95 years, who were systemically healthy. Ten milliliters of peripheral blood were drawn from each donor into EDTA-treated Vacutainer tubes. PBMCs were isolated by Ficoll-Paque density-gradient centrifugation, with at least 7 million obtained per sample. Trizol reagent was used to extract total RNA from the PBMCs, yielding at least 5 micrograms per sample. For every donor, an aliquot of PBMCs went through flow cytometry to measure the percentages of naive CD45RAhigh/CD27high T cells. The germline V gene supplies CDR1 SGHAT and CDR2 FQNNGV. V and J are truncated by 0 bases and 8 bases respectively, leaving an intervening sequence of 8 bases. The CDR3 has 13 amino acids, counting the end cysteine and phenylalanine. The kept DNA is CDR3 alone, 39 bases in frame from the first base. In the case of this clonotype: Its antigen is unknown. Base qualities are not at hand, and no much larger clone is one base apart.

The library relied on 5' RACE. Sequencer: Illumina HiSeq 2500. A second 7 to 11 cycle PCR used a sample-barcoded 5' primer and a J-beta primer mix. A unique molecular identifier was introduced onto each TCR beta cDNA molecule by a template-switch 5' adaptor carrying 12 random nucleotides. Each sample yielded at least 2.5 million CDR3-containing paired-end reads. The Mint cDNA synthesis kit, primed by a TRBC-specific oligonucleotide, was used to synthesize first-strand cDNA from all RNA. Following uracil-DNA glycosylase treatment, a first 18-cycle PCR with universal primers M1SS and BC2_uni_R was performed on all cDNA. In the authors' own workflow: For normalization, 1 million high-quality reads, each with a distinct molecular identifier, were randomly selected from each sample. Instead of being binned into consensus sequences, reads that shared molecular identifiers were thrown out. CDR3 identification, clonotype clustering and error correction used MiTCR with a Q25 quality threshold and the strictest error-elimination algorithm. A nonparametric unseen species model using Euler transformation provided a lower-bound estimate of total TCR beta diversity. TCRdb reprocessed the public reads (quality trimming at Q25 with fastp, clone calling with MiXCR) and kept in-frame beta chains. Every entry covers one CDR3 protein and lists the most common genes and DNA from its rows. These V and J calls rely on TCRdb rather than the paper's analysis. This sample is represented by 600,000 to 1,000,000 distinct CDR3 sequences; around 25% of them were singletons. The ten largest clonotypes hold 3% to 4% of the sample.

General study outcomes and caveats: Estimates of total diversity based on one million sequenced T cells were regarded as lower bounds and as underestimates. Observed TCR beta diversity per million T cells fell roughly linearly with age, and a significant reduction was already apparent by age around 40. Because donor CMV infection status was unknown, age-related changes in expanded clonotypes were potentially confounded. Compared with the aged group, more naive CD4+ T cells, fewer expanded clones and increased TCR diversity were shown by the long-lived group, suggesting age selection. Conclusive comparison of naive and antigen-experienced compartments was prevented by the profiling of bulk unsorted PBMCs. The percentage of naive T cells measured by flow cytometry correlated strongly with observed TCR beta diversity.

These data are also associated with another study on T cells of mothers and their children. That second publication adds: Nine systemically healthy Caucasian individuals served as donors, namely three mothers together with their six children. cDNA synthesis consumed the entire amount of extracted RNA, loaded at 1.5 ug RNA in each 15 ul reaction. In the second PCR, the M1S primer added sample barcodes and 2-4 random nucleotides. More than 8 million TCR beta CDR3 reads were obtained from each mother, and about 3 million reads were obtained from each child. In both related and unrelated pairs, thymic selection shapes the output of TCR recombination in a similar way, with inherited differences having only a minor effect. Normalized repertoire overlap was always found to be slightly, but never significantly, higher in related mother-child pairs than in unrelated mother-child pairs. With a sensitivity of approximately 100 clones per million clonotypes, no persistent microchimeric T cell clones were detected. The study used deep NGS to compare TCR beta repertoires of mothers and children, seeking features distinguishing related mother-child pairs from unrelated individuals. Mothers averaged roughly 36 +/- 4 years of age and children averaged approximately 11 +/- 4 years. Libraries were sequenced on Illumina HiSeq 2000 with 100+100 nt paired-end reads after adapter ligation with NEBNext reagents. To avoid cross-contamination, the mother libraries and the child libraries were prepared a month apart and sequenced in separate runs. For each donor, between about 450,000 and 2,300,000 distinct TCR beta clonotypes were identified. Naive TCR beta clonotypes were estimated from low-frequency clonotypes matched to each donor's FACS-determined naive share, without sorting.

The V gene is TRBV11-2 and the J gene is TRBJ2-1; there is no confident call for the D gene. This TCR came from a boy younger than 18 in good health. Source material: blood. The nucleotide sequence reads TGTGCCAGCAGCTTAGATTGGGTAGATGAGCAGTTCTTC. Translated, it reads CASSLDWVDEQFF.